These 4 T cell receptor beta chains were sequenced from one sample in a study of human T cells and chemical hapten exposure. Time point given: patch test 1, 2 weeks after DPC sensitization. As to treatment: therapeutic diphenylcyclopropenone sensitization with weekly scalp DPC. TCRdb used MiXCR to reprocess the RACE reads, holding one entry per CDR3 protein. The sample yields around 69,000 distinct CDR3 sequences, about 9.1% seen once. The sample here was whole blood, taken in connection with sensitization to the hapten diphenylcyclopropenone (DPC). These receptors were taken from a woman aged 40 to 49 with alopecia areata. Some clones in this sample may be carry-over from other donors' samples.

A word on this clonotype: Germline is not matched at one junction end, which may reflect a read error. The chain has TRBV7-9 and TRBJ2-1, with 8 bases that match TRBD1. The CDR3 spans 16 residues. Germline lookup yields CDR1 SEHNR and CDR2 FQNEAQ (reference sequence). This CDR3 is CTSSSRSTGESNEQFF. The CDR3 nucleotides read TGTACCAGCAGCTCCCGCTCGACAGGGGAGTCCAATGAGCAGTTCTTC.

This clonotype was detected many times. The chain recombines TRBV29-1 with TRBJ2-4; 8 bases align to TRBD1. Losses at the gene ends were 6 bases for V and 3 bases for J; bases not matched to a gene: 10. The CDR3 is 15 residues long. Germline-derived CDR1 and CDR2 are SQVTM and ANQGSEA. CDR3 sequence: CSVDYRGIGKNIQYF. CDR3 nucleotide sequence: TGCAGCGTGGACTACAGGGGGATTGGCAAAAACATTCAGTACTTC.

V gene TRBV11-2 combines with J gene TRBJ2-5; D unresolved. This CDR3 has 13 residues. V lost 5 bases and J lost 0, with 7 bases in between. Germline CDR1 SGHAT, CDR2 FQNNGV. CDR3 loop: CASSPPNQETQYF. For the CDR3, the DNA is TGTGCCAGCAGCCCTCCCAACCAAGAGACCCAGTACTTC.

In its sample, this clonotype was seen many times. V is TRBV30 and J is TRBJ1-5; D gene uncertain. The CDR3 contains 13 residues. Between the trimmed V and J ends, which lost 5 bases and 4 bases, there was a span of 12 bases. CDR1 is GTSNPN and CDR2 is SVGIG in the germline V gene (reference sequence). DNA of the CDR3: TGTGCCTGGGACTCCCGGGGTAATCAGCCCCAGCATTTT. It is translated as CAWDSRGNQPQHF.